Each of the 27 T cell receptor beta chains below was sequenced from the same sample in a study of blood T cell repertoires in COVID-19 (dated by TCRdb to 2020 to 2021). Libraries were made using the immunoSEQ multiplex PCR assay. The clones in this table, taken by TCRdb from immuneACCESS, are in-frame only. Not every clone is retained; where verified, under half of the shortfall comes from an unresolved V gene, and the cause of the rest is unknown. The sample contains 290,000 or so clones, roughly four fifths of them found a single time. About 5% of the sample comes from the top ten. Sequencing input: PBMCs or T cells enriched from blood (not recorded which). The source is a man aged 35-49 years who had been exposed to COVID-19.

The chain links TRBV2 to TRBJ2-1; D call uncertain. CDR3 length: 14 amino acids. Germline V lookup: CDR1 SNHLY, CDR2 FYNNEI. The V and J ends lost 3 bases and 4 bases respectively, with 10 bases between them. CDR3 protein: CASSDGQAYNEQFF. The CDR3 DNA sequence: TGTGCCAGCAGTGATGGCCAAGCGTACAATGAGCAGTTCTTC.

The CDR3 region is CASSPGGYEQYF. DNA of the CDR3: TGTGCCAGCAGCCCCGGCGGCTACGAGCAGTACTTC. The chain employs TRBV7-2 and TRBJ2-7; D is unclear. CDR3 length: 12 residues. Between the trimmed V and J ends, which lost 5 bases and 3 bases, there was a span of 8 bases. Germline-derived CDR1 and CDR2 are SGHTA and FQGNSA.

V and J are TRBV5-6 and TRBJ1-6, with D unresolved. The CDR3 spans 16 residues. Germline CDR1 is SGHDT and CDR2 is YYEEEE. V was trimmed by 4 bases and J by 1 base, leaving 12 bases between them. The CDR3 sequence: CASSRGRVSYNSPLHF. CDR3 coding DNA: TGTGCCAGCAGCCGGGGAAGGGTTTCCTATAATTCACCCCTCCACTTT.

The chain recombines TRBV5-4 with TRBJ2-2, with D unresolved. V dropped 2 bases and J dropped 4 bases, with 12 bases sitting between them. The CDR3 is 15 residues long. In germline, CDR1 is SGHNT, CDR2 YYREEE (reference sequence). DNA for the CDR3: TGTGCCAGCAGCTTAGGAGTTACCCCCACCGGGGAGCTGTTTTTT. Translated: CASSLGVTPTGELFF.

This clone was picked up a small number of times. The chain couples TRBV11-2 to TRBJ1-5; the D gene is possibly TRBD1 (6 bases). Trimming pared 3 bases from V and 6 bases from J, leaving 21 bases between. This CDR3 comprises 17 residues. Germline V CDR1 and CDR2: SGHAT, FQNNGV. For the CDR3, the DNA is TGTGCCAGCAGCTTCGGTTTCATACAGGGAAGGGTTCAGCCCCAGCATTTT. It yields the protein CASSFGFIQGRVQPQHF.

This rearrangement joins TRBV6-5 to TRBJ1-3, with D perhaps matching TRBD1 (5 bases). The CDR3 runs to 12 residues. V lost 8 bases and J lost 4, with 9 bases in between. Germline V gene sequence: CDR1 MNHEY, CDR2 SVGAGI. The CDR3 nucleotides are TGTGCCAGCGTGGGGCCAGGAAACACCATATATTTT. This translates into CASVGPGNTIYF.

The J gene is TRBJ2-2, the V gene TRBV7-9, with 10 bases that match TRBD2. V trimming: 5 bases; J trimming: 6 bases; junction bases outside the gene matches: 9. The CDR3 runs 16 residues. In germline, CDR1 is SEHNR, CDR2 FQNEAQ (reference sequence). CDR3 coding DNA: TGTGCCAGCAGCCAACCGGGACTAGCGTCCCCCGGGGAGCTGTTTTTT. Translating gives CASSQPGLASPGELFF. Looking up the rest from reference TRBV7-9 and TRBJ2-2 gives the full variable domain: DTGVSQNPRHKITKRGQNVTFRCDPISEHNRLYWYRQTLGQGPEFLTYFQNEAQLEKSRLLSDRFSAERPKGSFSTLEIQRTEQGDSAMYLCASSQPGLASPGELFFGEGSRLTVL.

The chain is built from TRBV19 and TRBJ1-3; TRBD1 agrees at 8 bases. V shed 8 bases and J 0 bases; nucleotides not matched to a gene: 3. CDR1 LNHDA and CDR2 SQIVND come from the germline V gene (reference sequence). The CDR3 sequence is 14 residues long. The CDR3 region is CASLTGGSGNTIYF. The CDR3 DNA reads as TGTGCCAGTCTCACAGGGGGCTCTGGAAACACCATATATTTT.

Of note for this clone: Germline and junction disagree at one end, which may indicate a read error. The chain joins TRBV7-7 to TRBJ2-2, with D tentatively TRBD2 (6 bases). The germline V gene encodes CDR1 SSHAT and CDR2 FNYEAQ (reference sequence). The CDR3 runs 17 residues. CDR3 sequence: CASSLSSAGTNTGELFF. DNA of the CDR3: TGTGCTAGCAGCTTATCCTCGGCGGGAACGAACACCGGGGAGCTGTTTTTT. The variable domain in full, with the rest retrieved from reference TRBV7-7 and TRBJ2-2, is GAGVSQSPRYKVTKRGQDVTLRCDPISSHATLYWYQQALGQGPEFLTYFNYEAQPDKSGLPSDRFSAERPEGSISTLTIQRTEQRDSAMYRCASSLSSAGTNTGELFFGEGSRLTVL.

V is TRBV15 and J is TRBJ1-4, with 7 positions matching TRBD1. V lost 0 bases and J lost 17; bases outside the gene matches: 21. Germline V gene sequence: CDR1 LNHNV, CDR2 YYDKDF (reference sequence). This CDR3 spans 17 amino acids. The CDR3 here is CATSRDASGQLGVGLFF. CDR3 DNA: TGTGCCACCAGCAGAGATGCCTCGGGACAGTTGGGAGTGGGCCTTTTTTTT.

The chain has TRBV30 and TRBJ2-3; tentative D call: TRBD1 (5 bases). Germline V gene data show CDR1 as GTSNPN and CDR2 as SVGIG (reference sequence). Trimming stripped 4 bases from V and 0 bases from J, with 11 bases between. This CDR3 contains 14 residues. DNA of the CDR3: TGTGCCTGGACCAGGACATCTAGCACAGATACGCAGTATTTT. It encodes CAWTRTSSTDTQYF.

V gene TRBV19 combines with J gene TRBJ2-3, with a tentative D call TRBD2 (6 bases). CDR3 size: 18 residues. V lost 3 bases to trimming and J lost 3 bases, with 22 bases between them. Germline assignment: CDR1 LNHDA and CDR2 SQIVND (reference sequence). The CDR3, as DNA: TGTGCCAGTAGTATTATGGGGCTTGGGGGGTCGGGGACAGATACGCAGTATTTT. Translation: CASSIMGLGGSGTDTQYF. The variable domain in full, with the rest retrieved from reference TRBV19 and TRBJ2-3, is DGGITQSPKYLFRKEGQNVTLSCEQNLNHDAMYWYRQDPGQGLRLIYYSQIVNDFQKGDIAEGYSVSREKKESFPLTVTSAQKNPTAFYLCASSIMGLGGSGTDTQYFGPGTRLTVL.

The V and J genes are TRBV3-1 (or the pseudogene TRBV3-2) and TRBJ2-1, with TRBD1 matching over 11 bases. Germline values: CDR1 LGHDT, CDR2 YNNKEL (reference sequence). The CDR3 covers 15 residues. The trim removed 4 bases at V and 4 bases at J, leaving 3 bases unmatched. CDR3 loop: CASSRGQGVYNEQFF. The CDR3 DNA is TGTGCCAGCAGCCGGGGACAGGGGGTTTACAATGAGCAGTTCTTC.

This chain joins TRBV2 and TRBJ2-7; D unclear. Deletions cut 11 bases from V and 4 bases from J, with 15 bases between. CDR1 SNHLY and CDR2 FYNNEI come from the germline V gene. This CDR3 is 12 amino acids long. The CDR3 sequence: CAFGNALYEQYF. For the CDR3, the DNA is TGTGCCTTCGGTAACGCGCTGTACGAGCAGTACTTC.

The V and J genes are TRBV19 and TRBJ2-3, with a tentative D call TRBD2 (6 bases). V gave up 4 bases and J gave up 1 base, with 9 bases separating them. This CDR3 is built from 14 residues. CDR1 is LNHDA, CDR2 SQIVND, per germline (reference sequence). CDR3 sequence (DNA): TGTGCCAGTAGTAGGTCGGGAGGCACAGATACGCAGTATTTT. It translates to CASSRSGGTDTQYF.

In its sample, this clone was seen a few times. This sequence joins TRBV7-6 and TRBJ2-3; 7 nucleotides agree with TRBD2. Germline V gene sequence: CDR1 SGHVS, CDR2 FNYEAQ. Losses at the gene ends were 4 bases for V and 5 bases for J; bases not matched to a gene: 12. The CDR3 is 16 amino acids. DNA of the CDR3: TGTGCCAGCAGCTCCACCGGGGGGACGACGGGAGATACGCAGTATTTT. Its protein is CASSSTGGTTGDTQYF.

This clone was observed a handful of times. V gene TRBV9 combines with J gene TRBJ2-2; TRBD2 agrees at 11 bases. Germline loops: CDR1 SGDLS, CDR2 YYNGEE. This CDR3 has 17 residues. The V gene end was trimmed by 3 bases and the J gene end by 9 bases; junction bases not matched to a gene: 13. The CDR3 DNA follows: TGTGCCAGCAGCGCCGGACTAGCGGGCCATTCCTCCCGGGAGCTGTTTTTT. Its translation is CASSAGLAGHSSRELFF.

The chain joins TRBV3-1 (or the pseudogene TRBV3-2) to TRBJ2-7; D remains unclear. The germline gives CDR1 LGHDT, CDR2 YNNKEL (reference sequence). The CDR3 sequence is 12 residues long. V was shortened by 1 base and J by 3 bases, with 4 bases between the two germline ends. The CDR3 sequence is CASSQAHYEQYF. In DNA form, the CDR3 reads TGTGCCAGCAGCCAAGCCCACTACGAGCAGTACTTC.

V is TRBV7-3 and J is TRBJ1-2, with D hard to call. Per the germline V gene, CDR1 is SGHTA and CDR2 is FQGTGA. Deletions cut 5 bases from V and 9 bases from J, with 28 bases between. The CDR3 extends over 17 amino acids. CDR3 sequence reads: CASSRGPAAIIRGSYTF. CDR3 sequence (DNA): TGTGCCAGCAGCCGCGGGCCGGCGGCAATAATAAGAGGGAGCTACACCTTC.

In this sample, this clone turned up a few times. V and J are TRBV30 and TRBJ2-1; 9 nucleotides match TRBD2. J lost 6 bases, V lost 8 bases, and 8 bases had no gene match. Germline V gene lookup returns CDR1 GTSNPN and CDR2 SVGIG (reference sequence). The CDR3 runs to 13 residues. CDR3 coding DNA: TGTGCCGGTCAGGGACTAGCCCTCAATGAGCAGTTCTTC. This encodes CAGQGLALNEQFF.

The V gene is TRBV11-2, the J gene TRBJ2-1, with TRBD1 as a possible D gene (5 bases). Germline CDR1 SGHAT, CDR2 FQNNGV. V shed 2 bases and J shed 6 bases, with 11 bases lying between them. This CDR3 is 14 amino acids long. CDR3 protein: CASSLTSRVNEQFF. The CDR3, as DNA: TGTGCCAGCAGCTTAACAAGCAGGGTCAATGAGCAGTTCTTC.

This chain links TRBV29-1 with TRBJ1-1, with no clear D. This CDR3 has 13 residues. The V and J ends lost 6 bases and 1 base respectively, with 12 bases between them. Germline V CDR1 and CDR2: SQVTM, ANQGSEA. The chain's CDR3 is CSVAPLKNTEAFF. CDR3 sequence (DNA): TGCAGCGTCGCGCCATTGAAGAACACTGAAGCTTTCTTT.

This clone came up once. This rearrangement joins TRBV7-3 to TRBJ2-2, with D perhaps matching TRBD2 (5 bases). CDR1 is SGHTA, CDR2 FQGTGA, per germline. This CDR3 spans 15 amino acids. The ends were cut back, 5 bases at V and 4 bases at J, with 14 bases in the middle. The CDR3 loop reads CASSRRPRGTGELFF. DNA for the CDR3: TGTGCCAGCAGCCGGAGGCCCAGAGGCACCGGGGAGCTGTTTTTT.

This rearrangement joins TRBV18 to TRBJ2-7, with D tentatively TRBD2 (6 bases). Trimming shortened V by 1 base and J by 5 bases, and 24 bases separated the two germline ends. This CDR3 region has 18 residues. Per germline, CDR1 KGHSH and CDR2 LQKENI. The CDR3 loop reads CASSPLSGSVRESHEQYF. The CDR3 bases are TGTGCCAGCTCACCACTTTCTGGCTCTGTTCGGGAGTCACACGAGCAGTACTTC.

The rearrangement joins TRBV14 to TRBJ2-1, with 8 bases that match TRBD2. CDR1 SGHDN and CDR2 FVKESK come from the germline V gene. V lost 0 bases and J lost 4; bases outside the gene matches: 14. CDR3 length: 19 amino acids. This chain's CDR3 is CASSQDFTGGGDLYNEQFF. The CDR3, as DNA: TGTGCCAGCAGCCAAGATTTCACGGGAGGGGGTGATTTGTACAATGAGCAGTTCTTC. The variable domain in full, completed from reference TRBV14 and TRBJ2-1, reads EAGVTQFPSHSVIEKGQTVTLRCDPISGHDNLYWYRRVMGKEIKFLLHFVKESKQDESGMPNNRFLAERTGGTYSTLKVQPAELEDSGVYFCASSQDFTGGGDLYNEQFFGPGTRLTVL.

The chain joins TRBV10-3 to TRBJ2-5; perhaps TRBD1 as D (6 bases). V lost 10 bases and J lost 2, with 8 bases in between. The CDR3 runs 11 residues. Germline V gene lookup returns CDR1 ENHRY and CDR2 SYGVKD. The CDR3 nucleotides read TGTGCCACAGGGGAGCAAGAGACCCAGTACTTC. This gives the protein CATGEQETQYF.

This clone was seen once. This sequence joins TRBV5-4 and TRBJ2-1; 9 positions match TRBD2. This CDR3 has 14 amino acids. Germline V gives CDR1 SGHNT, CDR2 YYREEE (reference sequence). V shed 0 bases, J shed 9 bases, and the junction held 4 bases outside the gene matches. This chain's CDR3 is CASSLAPREGEQFF. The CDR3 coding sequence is TGTGCCAGCAGCTTGGCCCCGCGGGAGGGTGAGCAGTTCTTC.